This T cell receptor (beta chain) was identified during a study of Ad26.COV2.S vaccination and SARS-CoV-2 variants. As for treatment: around 19 received Ad26.COV2.S at low or high dose, single or two shots; five or six received placebo; per-sample allocation not given. All samples were drawn on day 63, counting from the first vaccine or placebo injection. About this clone itself: Antigen unknown.

Broader study findings: Spike-specific TCR breadth in vaccine recipients exceeded that seen in placebo recipients. Vaccinees reportedly had broad spike-specific CD8+ and CD4+ T cell responses. Non-spike TCR breadth showed similarity between vaccine and placebo recipients.

Using immunoSEQ multiplex PCR, the repertoire was profiled, and TCRdb retains in-frame clones only, with some absent. The repertoire holds 430,000 or so clones, with about 88% as singletons. Specimen: peripheral blood, collected in a trial of Ad26.COV2.S vaccine versus placebo. This sequence originates from a person between 18 and 60 years old who received the Ad26.COV2.S COVID-19 vaccine or a placebo.

CDR3 residues: CASSLGVTEQFF. In DNA form, the CDR3 reads TGTGCCAGCAGCTTAGGGGTGACTGAGCAGTTCTTC. This sequence joins TRBV7-2 and TRBJ2-1; D remains unclear. Trimming cost V 1 base and J 9 bases, with 7 bases left between them. The germline gives CDR1 SGHTA, CDR2 FQGNSA. This CDR3 spans 12 amino acids.